The clone carrying this T cell receptor (beta chain) appeared a few times. The antigen is not known. TCRdb reprocessed the reads via MiXCR and lists one record per CDR3 protein. The sample shows 100,000 to 150,000 distinct CDR3 sequences, 8.8% of them seen only once. The CDR3 spans 17 residues. V was pared by 5 bases and J by 5 bases, with 11 bases of the junction left unmatched. Germline V lookup: CDR1 SGHDT, CDR2 YYEEEE. This record comes from a study of T cell repertoires in cytomegalovirus infection. Study details: Signatures in public TCR beta sequences pointed to both CMV infection and matching HLA type.

Study-wide points: Dominating the ex vivo response were TCR beta clonotypes that were CMV-specific and HLA-C-restricted.

The V and J genes are TRBV5-6 and TRBJ2-5; 14 bases agree with TRBD2. The TCR originated in a human donor in good health (CMV status not recorded). Some clones in this sample may be carry-over from other donors' samples. Input material: PBMCs. CDR3 amino acids: CASRSHRGLAGVETQYF. The CDR3 DNA reads TGTGCCAGCAGATCCCACCGGGGACTAGCGGGGGTGGAGACCCAGTACTTC. The variable domain in full, completed from reference TRBV5-6 and TRBJ2-5, reads DAGVTQSPTHLIKTRGQQVTLRCSPKSGHDTVSWYQQALGQGPQFIFQYYEEEERQRGNFPDRFSGHQFPNYSSELNVNALLLGDSALYLCASRSHRGLAGVETQYFGPGTRLLVL.